This T cell receptor beta chain comes out of a study of blood T cell repertoires in COVID-19 (dated by TCRdb to about 2020). Some background on the complete study: Samples from collaborators originated in the United States, Italy and Spain and spanned both the acute and convalescent phases of COVID-19. The prospective study material was composed of cDNA or gDNA derived from T cells, B-cell-depleted T cells, or PBMCs. Deeply sampled blood TCRbeta repertoires from subjects exposed to, actively infected with, or recovered from COVID-19 were included in the dataset. The repertoires were released in a freely available public database intended as a resource for research on the immune response to SARS-CoV-2. The samples were drawn from two sources: the first 160 participants of the ongoing ImmuneRACE study, and about 1,300 subjects contributed by 6 global collaborators. Nearly every sample came with metadata listing a de-identified subject ID, COVID-19 status, age in years and sex. HLA class I and class II types, where available, came from metadata supplied by the sample provider rather than from assay-based typing. Paper-wide results and their limitations: How much clinical and demographic metadata was included differed by source and by participant, and the metadata was provided uncurated.

The collaborating institutions used their own protocols to collect whole blood in K2EDTA tubes. For TCRbeta analysis, collaborators shipped samples as frozen whole blood, isolated PBMCs, or DNA extracted from either of those sample types. To note about this clone: Its binding antigen is unknown. No clone much larger than this one lies a single base away; base qualities are absent.

TCRbeta CDR3 regions were amplified from genomic DNA using the immunoSEQ Assay, a bias-controlled multiplex PCR. Under the source paper's analysis protocol: The number of nucleated cells in each sample was estimated by amplification of reference gene primers within the assay. To quantify the absolute abundance of each unique TCRbeta CDR3 rearrangement, sequence reads were collapsed and filtered. Productive Simpson clonality was computed per sample as the square root of Simpson's diversity index over productive rearrangements. As stored in TCRdb, this immuneACCESS dataset retains in-frame rearrangements with V and J assigned. A fraction of the clones does not appear; measured against another copy, unresolved V genes explain less than half of the discrepancy, and the remainder lacks a known reason. That table gives V, J and clone size, and the DNA gave D and trimming. The sample profile shows 200,000 to 300,000 clones; approximately 85% of them were found once. The top ten constitute around 12% of the sample.

V sheds 1 base and J sheds 3 bases, leaving 13 bases between their ends. CDR1 SEHNR and CDR2 FQNEAQ are derived from the germline V gene (reference sequence). Spanning cysteine to phenylalanine, the CDR3 consists of 16 amino acids. Only CDR3 DNA remains: 48 bases, in frame from the first base. This clonotype was obtained from a woman aged 55-70 years with active or convalescent COVID-19. Sequencing was carried out using peripheral blood. The rearrangement combines TRBV7-9 with TRBJ2-1; matching of 6 bases hints at TRBD2 as the D gene. CDR3 sequence: CASSLVWGGDYNEQFF. At the DNA level, the sequence is TGTGCCAGCAGCTTAGTTTGGGGCGGGGACTACAATGAGCAGTTCTTC. Beyond the CDR3, the reference TRBV7-9 and TRBJ2-1 genes provide the residues; the full variable domain reads: DTGVSQNPRHKITKRGQNVTFRCDPISEHNRLYWYRQTLGQGPEFLTYFQNEAQLEKSRLLSDRFSAERPKGSFSTLEIQRTEQGDSAMYLCASSLVWGGDYNEQFFGPGTRLTVL.